Below, 30 T cell receptor beta chains from the same sample are listed, as sequenced in a study of vaccination and CD4 T cells after COVID-19. TCRdb reanalysed the PCR reads using MiXCR and keeps one entry per CDR3 protein. The sample includes around 31,000 distinct CDR3 sequences, 45% to 50% of them seen just once. The time point was: late sampling 161 to 241 days after vaccination in three convalescent patients. The input for sequencing was CD4+ T cells from blood, taken about 7 months after SARS-CoV-2 vaccination. These receptors all stem from a human donor who had recovered from COVID-19.

The rearrangement joins TRBV6-5 to TRBJ1-1; D is undetermined. CDR1 and CDR2 (germline): MNHEY, SVGAGI. CDR3 length equals 14 residues. V was shortened by 0 bases and J by 0 bases, with 5 bases between the two germline ends. Here the CDR3 DNA reads TGTGCCAGCAGTTACTCGAACATGAACACTGAAGCTTTCTTT. It encodes CASSYSNMNTEAFF.

The chain joins TRBV21-1 to TRBJ2-3; the tabulated D call, TRBD2, remains unverified against the DNA. TRBV21-1 is a pseudogene locus. There are 16 residues in the CDR3. The CDR3 region is CASSKGLAGGPPTQYF. CDR3 bases: TGTGCCAGCAGCAAGGGACTAGCGGGAGGGCCCCCAACGCAGTATTTT.

The chain links TRBV27 to TRBJ2-3; D gene ambiguous. V was trimmed by 8 bases and J by 0 bases, leaving 12 bases between them. Germline CDR1 is MNHEY and CDR2 is SMNVEV (reference sequence). The CDR3 extends over 14 amino acids. The CDR3 protein is CASRRPRSTDTQYF. The CDR3 DNA reads TGTGCCAGCCGTAGACCTCGGAGCACAGATACGCAGTATTTT.

There are a few counts of this clonotype. The chain uses TRBV27 and TRBJ2-1; TRBD2 agrees at 8 bases. Germline V lookup: CDR1 MNHEY, CDR2 SMNVEV (reference sequence). V was clipped by 7 bases and J by 4 bases; unmatched bases: 0. The CDR3 contains 12 residues. The CDR3 nucleotides read TGTGCCAGCAAGCGGGGGTACAATGAGCAGTTCTTC. Translation gives CASKRGYNEQFF.

This chain links TRBV20-1 with TRBJ1-2, with D uncertain. The germline V and J ends were trimmed by 7 bases and 5 bases, with 14 bases remaining between them. The CDR3 extends over 12 amino acids. In germline, CDR1 is DFQATT, CDR2 SNEGSKA (reference sequence). CDR3 in amino acids: CSGYRVVYGYTF. Written as DNA, the CDR3 is TGCAGTGGATATCGGGTAGTATATGGCTACACCTTC.

Only a few counts were recorded for this clonotype. This chain uses TRBV11-3 with TRBJ2-1, with 7 bases fitting TRBD2. The CDR3 consists of 18 residues. Germline trimming cut 5 bases from V and 0 bases from J; bases unmatched to any gene: 13. The germline V gene has CDR1 SGHNT and CDR2 YENEEA. CDR3 in amino acids: CASSPGGGRGSSYNEQFF. The CDR3 DNA reads as TGTGCCAGCAGCCCCGGCGGAGGACGCGGGAGCTCCTACAATGAGCAGTTCTTC.

The chain employs TRBV12-3 or TRBV12-4 and TRBJ1-6; 7 bases are shared with TRBD1. There are 16 residues in the CDR3. V shed 5 bases and J 7 bases; nucleotides not matched to a gene: 11. The CDR3 reads CASSRAQGDLNSPLHF. The CDR3 nucleotides read TGTGCCAGCAGTCGGGCTCAGGGGGATCTCAATTCACCCCTCCACTTT.

The table lists this clonotype with a few counts. V gene TRBV2 combines with J gene TRBJ2-7, with 9 bases matching TRBD2. Trimming at V came to 3 bases and at J to 2 bases, leaving 5 bases not matched to a gene. CDR3 length: 15 amino acids. CDR1 is SNHLY, CDR2 FYNNEI, per germline. The CDR3 nucleotides are TGTGCCAGCAGTGATAAGGCGGGAGGGCCCTACGAGCAGTACTTC. This gives the protein CASSDKAGGPYEQYF.

This clonotype appeared once. The chain combines TRBV27 with TRBJ2-7; D remains ambiguous. Per germline, CDR1 MNHEY and CDR2 SMNVEV (reference sequence). V gave up 8 bases and J gave up 0 bases, with 17 bases separating them. This CDR3 spans 15 amino acids. The chain's CDR3 is CASSSRSGSSYEQYF. The CDR3 DNA follows: TGTGCCAGCTCATCAAGGTCCGGCAGCTCCTACGAGCAGTACTTC.

This chain joins TRBV27 and TRBJ1-6, with D tentatively TRBD1 (6 bases). V dropped 10 bases and J dropped 8 bases, with 18 bases sitting between them. The CDR3 is 14 residues long. Per the germline V gene, CDR1 is MNHEY and CDR2 is SMNVEV (reference sequence). CDR3 sequence: CATGRAGAHSPLHF. CDR3 nucleotide sequence: TGTGCCACCGGGCGGGCAGGGGCCCATTCACCCCTCCACTTT.

The rearrangement links TRBV28 to TRBJ1-1; 7 bases align to TRBD1. This CDR3 is 13 amino acids long. V lost 6 bases and J lost 5; bases outside the gene matches: 6. Germline V lookup: CDR1 MDHEN, CDR2 SYDVKM. Here the CDR3 DNA reads TGTGCCAGCAGGTCTCCAGGGGGAACTGAAGCTTTCTTT. Residues: CASRSPGGTEAFF.

The chain combines TRBV6-6 with TRBJ2-5; no reliable D call. Per germline, CDR1 MNHNY and CDR2 SVGAGI (reference sequence). Trimming removed 8 bases at V and 5 bases at J, with 6 bases between. This CDR3 is built from 10 residues. CDR3 DNA sequence: TGTGCCAGCGGTTTGGAGACCCAGTACTTC. This gives the protein CASGLETQYF.

The sample holds a few counts of this clonotype. The chain has TRBV20-1 and TRBJ2-1; no reliable D call. V lost 3 bases and J lost 8, with 17 bases in between. There are 14 residues in the CDR3. The germline V gene encodes CDR1 DFQATT and CDR2 SNEGSKA (reference sequence). The CDR3 loop is CSASVPLGLDEQFF. The CDR3 DNA is TGCAGTGCTAGTGTCCCATTGGGTCTCGATGAGCAGTTCTTC.

This clonotype was counted a few times. The rearrangement joins TRBV10-3 to TRBJ1-5; D might be TRBD1 (6 bases). V was cut by 6 bases and J by 3 bases, with 9 bases left in between. CDR3 size: 13 residues. The germline gives CDR1 ENHRY, CDR2 SYGVKD. The CDR3 spells CAISGQLNQPQHF. The CDR3 region has the DNA TGTGCCATCAGCGGACAGCTCAATCAGCCCCAGCATTTT.

The chain combines TRBV20-1 with TRBJ2-5, with 10 bases identical to TRBD2. This CDR3 comprises 15 residues. CDR1 is DFQATT, CDR2 SNEGSKA, per germline (reference sequence). With 6 bases clipped from V and 4 bases from J, the junction kept 11 bases outside the gene matches. The chain's CDR3 is CSASILAGVGETQYF. In nucleotides, the CDR3 is TGCAGTGCCAGCATCCTAGCGGGAGTCGGAGAGACCCAGTACTTC.

About this clonotype: A much bigger clone sits one base away, suggesting this may be a read error. The chain recombines TRBV6-1 with TRBJ1-5; 9 bases are shared with TRBD1. The J call may be incorrect, as the DNA end agrees better with TRBJ2-3. CDR1 and CDR2 from the germline V gene are MNHNS and SASEGT. The CDR3 spans 15 residues. CDR3 sequence reads: CASSEEGTGYQPQYF. CDR3 DNA sequence: TGTGCCAGCAGTGAAGAGGGGACAGGGTATCAGCCCCAGTATTTT.

The chain carries TRBV7-2 and TRBJ2-1; D remains unclear. Germline loops: CDR1 SGHTA, CDR2 FQGNSA. The CDR3 consists of 13 residues. Between the trimmed V and J ends, which lost 3 bases and 6 bases, there was a span of 9 bases. The CDR3 reads CASSFLGTNEQFF. The DNA for the CDR3 is TGTGCCAGCAGCTTTCTAGGAACCAATGAGCAGTTCTTC.

The J gene is TRBJ2-3, the V gene TRBV7-9, with TRBD2 matching over 10 bases. The CDR3 runs to 17 residues. V was pared by 4 bases and J by 5 bases, with 12 bases of the junction left unmatched. Germline V lookup: CDR1 SEHNR, CDR2 FQNEAQ (reference sequence). The CDR3 loop reads CASSSPSGVAGGDTQYF. CDR3 nucleotides: TGTGCCAGCAGCTCCCCCTCGGGAGTAGCGGGAGGAGATACGCAGTATTTT.

The V call is TRBV7-2, the J call TRBJ2-3, with 9 bases aligning to TRBD2. The ends lost 4 bases at V and 8 bases at J; junction bases unmatched: 13. The germline V gene has CDR1 SGHTA and CDR2 FQGNSA. The CDR3 sequence is 16 residues long. This chain's CDR3 is CASSSGGAGGLLTQYF. The CDR3 DNA sequence: TGTGCCAGCAGCTCAGGGGGAGCGGGGGGTCTACTTACGCAGTATTTT.

This clonotype was observed a few times. The V call is TRBV4-1, the J call TRBJ2-5, with D maybe TRBD1 (5 bases). The length of the CDR3 is 14 residues. Germline V CDR1 and CDR2: MGHRA, YSYEKL. Trimming took off 4 bases at V and 5 bases at J, with 14 bases between the two ends. The CDR3 nucleotides are TGCGCCAGCAGCCGTAAGGACACATGGGAGACCCAGTACTTC. Translation: CASSRKDTWETQYF.

A few counts support this clonotype. The chain recombines TRBV28 with TRBJ1-6; 7 bases agree with TRBD1. V lost 4 bases to trimming and J lost 4 bases; unmatched junction nucleotides: 7. Germline assignment: CDR1 MDHEN and CDR2 SYDVKM. This CDR3 has 16 amino acids. The CDR3 nucleotides read TGTGCCAGCAGTTCTTTACCGGGACAGTATAATTCACCCCTCCACTTT. Translating it yields CASSSLPGQYNSPLHF.

CDR3 DNA: TGTGCCACCAGCAGAGAGCGGGGGGGCGCGGAGACCCAGTACTTC. Amino acid sequence: CATSRERGGAETQYF. The gene calls are TRBV15 and TRBJ2-5, with 9 bases lining up with TRBD2. This CDR3 is 15 amino acids long. The germline V gene encodes CDR1 LNHNV and CDR2 YYDKDF (reference sequence). The ends lost 0 bases at V and 5 bases at J; junction bases unmatched: 4.

A few counts support this clonotype. The CDR3 DNA reads TGTGCCAGCAGCTTAGGTCGGGGGCCTGAAGCTTTCTTT. Protein sequence: CASSLGRGPEAFF. This chain links TRBV7-9 with TRBJ1-1; possibly TRBD1 for D (6 bases). Germline V gene lookup returns CDR1 SEHNR and CDR2 FQNEAQ (reference sequence). This CDR3 contains 13 residues. Trimming cost V 1 base and J 6 bases, with 9 bases left between them.

This clonotype has just a few counts. The genes are TRBV7-2 and TRBJ1-2; the match to TRBD1 covers 12 bases. Germline V gene lookup returns CDR1 SGHTA and CDR2 FQGNSA. The V and J ends lost 5 bases and 2 bases, in that order; junction bases with no gene match: 6. The CDR3 runs 16 residues. The CDR3, as DNA: TGTGCCAGCAGCCAGGGACAGGGGGCGTCAAACTATGGCTACACCTTC. It codes for CASSQGQGASNYGYTF.

A few counts support this clonotype. The J gene is TRBJ2-4, the V gene TRBV6-1, with D unresolved. The germline V gene encodes CDR1 MNHNS and CDR2 SASEGT. The CDR3 extends over 15 amino acids. V was pared by 6 bases and J by 8 bases, with 20 bases between. CDR3 coding DNA: TGTGCCAGCAGAATCACGCGCCCTACGGCAGACATTCAGTACTTC. This translates into CASRITRPTADIQYF.

In its sample, this clonotype was seen once. The V gene is TRBV27, the J gene TRBJ2-3, with 8 nucleotides matching TRBD2. The CDR3 is 17 amino acids. Germline V CDR1 and CDR2: MNHEY, SMNVEV (reference sequence). Unmatched junction bases numbered 11, after V lost 5 bases and J lost 1 base. CDR3 sequence (DNA): TGTGCCAGCAGTCTTGTACTCATTAGCGGGGGCACAGATACGCAGTATTTT. It specifies CASSLVLISGGTDTQYF.

This clonotype was seen more than once but under ten times. The V and J genes are TRBV20-1 and TRBJ2-3; D might be TRBD1 or TRBD2, each matching 5 bases. The CDR3 covers 14 residues. CDR1 and CDR2 from the germline V gene are DFQATT and SNEGSKA (reference sequence). V was trimmed by 0 bases and J by 0 bases, leaving 7 bases between them. This chain's CDR3 is CSARDGTSTDTQYF. For the CDR3, the DNA is TGCAGTGCTAGAGATGGGACGAGCACAGATACGCAGTATTTT.

V gene TRBV6-1 combines with J gene TRBJ2-3; the D is unclear. Trimming took 10 bases from V and 2 from J, leaving 16 bases between them. The CDR3 loop spans 14 amino acids. Germline CDR1 and CDR2: MNHNS and SASEGT. CDR3 amino acids: CATKNRPNTDTQYF. DNA of the CDR3: TGTGCCACCAAAAACCGCCCTAACACAGATACGCAGTATTTT.

V is TRBV7-6 and J is TRBJ2-7; 8 positions match TRBD1. The CDR3 spans 15 residues. Germline V gene sequence: CDR1 SGHVS, CDR2 FNYEAQ. Losses at the gene ends were 5 bases for V and 2 bases for J; bases not matched to a gene: 8. CDR3 in DNA: TGTGCCAGCAGCCCGGGGACAGGACCCACCTACGAGCAGTACTTC. Translation: CASSPGTGPTYEQYF.

The genes are TRBV7-9 and TRBJ2-1; TRBD2 agrees at 7 bases. This CDR3 is built from 15 residues. The germline V gene encodes CDR1 SEHNR and CDR2 FQNEAQ (reference sequence). V was clipped by 6 bases and J by 0 bases; unmatched bases: 5. The CDR3 sequence is CASSSGTNSYNEQFF. CDR3 coding DNA: TGTGCCAGCAGTTCCGGGACTAACTCCTACAATGAGCAGTTCTTC.